This T cell receptor (beta chain) was retrieved from a study of technical replicates of blood from several donors (dated by TCRdb to 2016 to 2017). CDR1 and CDR2, per the germline V gene (reference sequence), are SEHNR and FQNEAQ. Trimmed from V: 7 bases; trimmed from J: 3 bases; junction bases lacking a gene match: 5. The CDR3 starts with the cysteine, ends with the phenylalanine, and has 14 residues. The retained sequence is limited to the CDR3, 42 bases, with the frame set at the first base. Library preparation employed the immunoSEQ multiplex PCR assay. Here the immuneACCESS table is served through TCRdb, limited to in-frame sequences with V and J called. Missing clones are a known gap in these copies; in checked studies unresolved V genes cover under half, and the rest lacks a known reason. The sample table holds tens of thousands of clones, of which approximately 88% were seen once. The top ten clonotypes cover 4.6% of the sample.

This clone has just a few counts. Its antigen remains unidentified. Within one base of it there is no much larger clone, and no base qualities were kept. Sample: PBMCs. This TCR was sampled from a human donor in good health. Some clones in this sample may be carry-over from other donors' samples. The V gene is TRBV7-9 and the J gene is TRBJ2-1; TRBD2 fits 8 bases in the junction. CDR3 loop: CASTRLAHYNEQFF. The nucleotides are TGTGCCAGCACCCGACTAGCGCACTACAATGAGCAGTTCTTC. Outside the CDR3, residues come from the reference TRBV7-9 and TRBJ2-1 proteins, so the full variable domain is: DTGVSQNPRHKITKRGQNVTFRCDPISEHNRLYWYRQTLGQGPEFLTYFQNEAQLEKSRLLSDRFSAERPKGSFSTLEIQRTEQGDSAMYLCASTRLAHYNEQFFGPGTRLTVL.